This passage covers 4 T cell receptor beta chains from one sample sequenced in a study of shared clonotypes between healthy human individuals. TCRdb's table, derived via immunoSEQ multiplex PCR, lists solely in-frame clones and lacks some. The sample carries about a million clones, 65% to 80% recorded once. The sequencing input was memory CD4+ T cells sorted from blood. Subset: CD45RA-negative fraction. The source of these receptors is a man younger than 35 in good health.

The chain uses TRBV2 and TRBJ1-2, with D maybe TRBD1 (5 bases). CDR3 length: 13 amino acids. Germline loops: CDR1 SNHLY, CDR2 FYNNEI. V lost 6 bases, J lost 1 base, and 9 bases lay in between. CDR3 DNA sequence: TGTGCCAGCAGGGCAGGGAGTAACTATGGCTACACCTTC. As protein: CASRAGSNYGYTF.

The chain carries TRBV10-2 and TRBJ1-6; no definite D call. With 8 bases removed from V and 0 bases from J, the gap between germline ends came to 8 bases. Germline assignment: CDR1 WSHSY and CDR2 SAAADI. The CDR3 runs 14 residues. CDR3: CASLQSSYNSPLHF. The CDR3 DNA sequence: TGCGCCAGCCTCCAGAGCTCCTATAATTCACCCCTCCACTTT.

V usage is TRBV2 and J usage is TRBJ2-1, with 9 bases lining up with TRBD2. V lost 2 bases to trimming and J lost 3 bases; unmatched junction nucleotides: 5. This CDR3 region has 16 residues. Looked up from germline, CDR1 is SNHLY and CDR2 is FYNNEI. The CDR3 DNA follows: TGTGCCAGCAGTGAACTAGCGGGACCCTACTACAATGAGCAGTTCTTC. Its translation: CASSELAGPYYNEQFF.

This clone was recorded a few times. The chain combines TRBV19 with TRBJ1-1, with 10 bases fitting TRBD1. Germline trimming cut 4 bases from V and 10 bases from J; bases unmatched to any gene: 15. Germline CDR1 LNHDA, CDR2 SQIVND (reference sequence). This CDR3 is built from 16 residues. This CDR3 reads CASSSRRDRGPSSAFF. Written as DNA, the CDR3 is TGTGCCAGTAGTAGCCGAAGGGACAGGGGTCCCTCTTCAGCTTTCTTT.